These 3 T cell receptor beta chains came from one sample sequenced in a study of T cell responses to AZD1222 COVID-19 vaccine. Data came from immunoSEQ multiplex PCR; TCRdb stores just in-frame clones and leaves some out. The sample carries about 170,000 clones, roughly 89% recorded once. Sample: peripheral blood, taken 28 days after the second AZD1222 dose. The receptors derive from an adult who received the AZD1222 COVID-19 vaccine.

The chain recombines TRBV7-8 with TRBJ2-1; a weak D match, TRBD2 (7 bases). The V gene's germline CDR1 is SGHVS and CDR2 FQNEAQ. V dropped 2 bases and J dropped 0 bases, with 8 bases sitting between them. This CDR3 is built from 15 residues. The CDR3 loop is CASSLRGASYNEQFF. CDR3 in DNA: TGTGCCAGCAGCTTACGGGGGGCCTCCTACAATGAGCAGTTCTTC. The full variable domain, in which reference TRBV7-8 and TRBJ2-1 provide the parts outside the CDR3, is GAGVSQSPRYKVAKRGQDVALRCDPISGHVSLFWYQQALGQGPEFLTYFQNEAQLDKSGLPSDRFFAERPEGSVSTLKIQRTQQEDSAVYLCASSLRGASYNEQFFGPGTRLTVL.

The chain uses TRBV2 and TRBJ1-5; TRBD1 might be the D (5 bases). This CDR3 contains 17 residues. V was trimmed by 2 bases and J by 7 bases, leaving 21 bases between them. Per the germline V gene, CDR1 is SNHLY and CDR2 is FYNNEI. CDR3 DNA: TGTGCCAGCAGTGAACTATCCGGGACTGCCTTGAACCAGCCCCAGCATTTT. Translated: CASSELSGTALNQPQHF.

The chain employs TRBV27 and TRBJ2-7; D unresolved. V was pared by 3 bases and J by 1 base, with 13 bases between. Germline V gives CDR1 MNHEY, CDR2 SMNVEV (reference sequence). This CDR3 has 15 residues. In nucleotides, the CDR3 is TGTGCCAGCAGTTTCGGGCTCACCACATCCTACGAGCAGTACTTC. Translation: CASSFGLTTSYEQYF.